Each of the 18 T cell receptor beta chains below was sequenced from the same sample in a study of cytomegalovirus exposure and HLA in healthy donors. PCR employed 60 Vbeta and 13 Jbeta primers. Sequencing was performed with immunoSEQ multiplex PCR; in TCRdb, only in-frame clones are kept and a portion is missing. This table lists under 130,000 clones. The source material was PBMCs. The receptors here all came from a man over 45 in good health and CMV-seronegative.

The chain couples TRBV11-2 to TRBJ2-7; 7 nucleotides line up with TRBD2. The CDR3 loop spans 12 amino acids. The J segment lost 5 bases and the V segment lost 3 bases, leaving 1 base of the junction unmatched. Germline V gene sequence: CDR1 SGHAT, CDR2 FQNNGV. The CDR3 loop is CASSLGGNEQYF. DNA for the CDR3: TGTGCCAGCAGCTTGGGGGGGAACGAGCAGTACTTC. The whole variable domain, filled in from reference TRBV11-2 and TRBJ2-7, reads EAGVAQSPRYKIIEKRQSVAFWCNPISGHATLYWYQQILGQGPKLLIQFQNNGVVDDSQLPKDRFSAERLKGVDSTLKIQPAKLEDSAVYLCASSLGGNEQYFGPGTRLTVT.

The CDR3 bases are TGCGCCAGCAGCTTGGCCGCGGGAGGTGTAGGGTATACGCAGTATTTT. Amino acids: CASSLAAGGVGYTQYF. This chain connects TRBV5-1 to TRBJ2-3; TRBD2 matches 8 bases. The V and J ends lost 0 bases and 7 bases, in that order; junction bases with no gene match: 10. CDR3 length: 16 amino acids. Germline V gene data show CDR1 as SGHRS and CDR2 as YFSETQ.

This sequence joins TRBV6-1 and TRBJ2-7; TRBD1 is a possible D gene (5 bases). The V end lost 4 bases, the J end lost 2 bases, and 18 bases lay between the germline ends. The CDR3 consists of 16 residues. The germline V gene encodes CDR1 MNHNS and CDR2 SASEGT. CDR3 nucleotides: TGTGCCAGCAGTGTGAGTTCGGCAGGGCGGCCCTACGAGCAGTACTTC. Protein sequence: CASSVSSAGRPYEQYF.

This chain uses TRBV7-9 with TRBJ2-3, with 9 bases aligning to TRBD1. The length of the CDR3 is 16 residues. Germline loops: CDR1 SEHNR, CDR2 FQNEAQ (reference sequence). Germline trimming cut 9 bases from V and 0 bases from J; bases unmatched to any gene: 10. CDR3 loop: CASRFDRGASTDTQYF. The CDR3 nucleotides are TGTGCCAGTCGCTTCGACAGGGGGGCTAGCACAGATACGCAGTATTTT.

The chain couples TRBV7-9 to TRBJ2-7; D uncertain. The CDR3 has 13 amino acids. CDR1 is SEHNR and CDR2 is FQNEAQ in the germline V gene (reference sequence). Trimming pared 1 base from V and 6 bases from J, leaving 10 bases between. CDR3 bases: TGTGCCAGCAGCTTAGTGACTCGAGGCGAGCAGTACTTC. Translated: CASSLVTRGEQYF.

The V call is TRBV7-2, the J call TRBJ2-1; the match to TRBD2 covers 9 bases. CDR1 is SGHTA and CDR2 is FQGNSA in the germline V gene. The J segment lost 4 bases and the V segment lost 2 bases, leaving 3 bases of the junction unmatched. CDR3 size: 15 residues. Here the CDR3 reads CASSLQRGEYNEQFF. DNA of the CDR3: TGTGCCAGCAGCTTACAGCGGGGGGAATACAATGAGCAGTTCTTC.

The rearrangement uses TRBV15 and TRBJ2-3, with 7 bases aligning to TRBD2. Losses at the gene ends were 4 bases for V and 8 bases for J; bases not matched to a gene: 9. Germline V gives CDR1 LNHNV, CDR2 YYDKDF (reference sequence). The CDR3 loop spans 14 amino acids. The CDR3 protein is CATSTRTRTGTQYF. The CDR3, as DNA: TGTGCCACCAGCACCCGGACTAGAACTGGTACGCAGTATTTT.

The rearrangement uses TRBV5-1 and TRBJ2-3, with D possibly matching TRBD2 (5 bases). The V end was cut by 4 bases, the J end by 0 bases, with 12 bases between. The CDR3 extends over 15 amino acids. Looked up from germline, CDR1 is SGHRS and CDR2 is YFSETQ. Here the CDR3 reads CASSDVRGSTDTQYF. The CDR3 bases are TGCGCCAGCAGCGACGTCCGGGGAAGCACAGATACGCAGTATTTT.

The CDR3 region is CASKRDRGFYEQYF. The DNA for the CDR3 is TGTGCCAGCAAACGGGACAGGGGGTTCTACGAGCAGTACTTC. The V call is TRBV2, the J call TRBJ2-7, with 11 positions matching TRBD1. Losses at the gene ends were 7 bases for V and 3 bases for J; bases not matched to a gene: 5. Germline V lookup: CDR1 SNHLY, CDR2 FYNNEI. The CDR3 is 14 residues long. Full variable domain (outside the CDR3, taken from reference TRBV2 and TRBJ2-7): EPEVTQTPSHQVTQMGQEVILRCVPISNHLYFYWYRQILGQKVEFLVSFYNNEISEKSEIFDDQFSVERPDGSNFTLKIRSTKLEDSAMYFCASKRDRGFYEQYFGPGTRLTVT.

The chain employs TRBV18 and TRBJ1-1, with 8 bases aligning to TRBD1. CDR1 is KGHSH and CDR2 is LQKENI in the germline V gene. This CDR3 region has 13 residues. J gave up 5 bases and V 6 bases, and 5 bases lay outside the gene matches. The CDR3 DNA sequence: TGTGCCAGCTCCCCGGACAGGGAAACTGAAGCTTTCTTT. It yields the protein CASSPDRETEAFF.

CDR3 bases: TGTGCCAGCAGGACTAGCGGGAGTGCAGATACGCAGTATTTT. Its protein is CASRTSGSADTQYF. The V gene is TRBV7-3, the J gene TRBJ2-3, with 12 nucleotides matching TRBD2. This CDR3 spans 14 amino acids. Germline CDR1 reads SGHTA; CDR2 reads FQGTGA. Germline trimming cut 6 bases from V and 4 bases from J; bases unmatched to any gene: 2.

This chain uses TRBV4-1 with TRBJ2-7, with TRBD1 as a possible D gene (5 bases). In germline, CDR1 is MGHRA, CDR2 YSYEKL. V shed 0 bases and J shed 9 bases, with 12 bases lying between them. The length of the CDR3 is 13 residues. CDR3 coding DNA: TGCGCCAGCAGCCAAGATCAGGGTCTGGTGCAGTACTTC. Its protein product is CASSQDQGLVQYF.

CDR3 DNA: TGTGCCAGCAGCCTCGGGACAGTTAGGGCTGGAAACACCATATATTTT. Protein: CASSLGTVRAGNTIYF. This rearrangement joins TRBV5-5 to TRBJ1-3; 7 bases line up with TRBD1. Germline V gene lookup returns CDR1 SGHKS and CDR2 YYEKEE (reference sequence). This CDR3 has 16 amino acids. With V trimmed by 4 bases and J by 2 bases, 9 bases remained unmatched.

This chain joins TRBV20-1 and TRBJ2-5, with no clear D. Near its end, the DNA agrees better with TRBJ2-7, so the J call may be wrong. The CDR3 is 11 residues long. Germline assignment: CDR1 DFQATT and CDR2 SNEGSKA (reference sequence). The CDR3 DNA sequence: TGCAGTGCTAGAGATTACCACGAGCAGTACTTC. Translated: CSARDYHEQYF.

The V gene is TRBV4-2, the J gene TRBJ1-5, with D unresolved. Deletions cut 0 bases from V and 5 bases from J, with 11 bases between. The CDR3 length is 15 residues. From germline, CDR1 is LGHNA and CDR2 YNFKEQ. This CDR3 is CASSQDGQPHQPQHF. DNA of the CDR3: TGTGCCAGCAGCCAAGATGGGCAGCCGCATCAGCCCCAGCATTTT.

The V gene is TRBV5-1, the J gene TRBJ2-3; D gene unclear. From germline, CDR1 is SGHRS and CDR2 YFSETQ. Trimming pared 2 bases from V and 0 bases from J, leaving 10 bases between. The CDR3 is made up of 15 amino acids. CDR3 protein: CASSFRHFSTDTQYF. For the CDR3, the DNA is TGCGCCAGCAGCTTTCGACACTTCAGCACAGATACGCAGTATTTT.

The V call is TRBV19, the J call TRBJ1-2, with no clear D. CDR3 length: 14 residues. Deletions cut 3 bases from V and 1 base from J, with 9 bases between. Germline-derived CDR1 and CDR2 are LNHDA and SQIVND (reference sequence). CDR3 amino acids: CASSIVGSNYGYTF. The CDR3 bases are TGTGCCAGTAGTATTGTAGGGAGTAACTATGGCTACACCTTC.

The chain combines TRBV5-6 with TRBJ2-7, with a possible D match to TRBD2 (6 bases). Trimming took off 2 bases at V and 6 bases at J, with 9 bases between the two ends. Germline V gene lookup returns CDR1 SGHDT and CDR2 YYEEEE. The CDR3 loop spans 12 amino acids. Here the CDR3 reads CASSFSGVEQYF. The CDR3 nucleotides are TGTGCCAGCAGCTTTTCGGGGGTCGAGCAGTACTTC.